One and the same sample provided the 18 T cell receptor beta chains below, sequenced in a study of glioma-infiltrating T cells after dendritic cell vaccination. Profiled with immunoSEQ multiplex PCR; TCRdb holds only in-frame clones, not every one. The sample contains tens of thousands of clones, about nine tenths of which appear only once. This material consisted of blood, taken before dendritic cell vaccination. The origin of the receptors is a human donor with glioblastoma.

The CDR3 region is CASSFSGGSNQPQHF. In nucleotides, the CDR3 is TGTGCCAGCAGTTTTTCGGGGGGTAGCAATCAGCCCCAGCATTTT. V usage is TRBV6-5 and J usage is TRBJ1-5, with D maybe TRBD1 (5 bases). Trimming took 4 bases from V and 0 from J, leaving 10 bases between them. The CDR3 runs 15 residues. Germline V gives CDR1 MNHEY, CDR2 SVGAGI.

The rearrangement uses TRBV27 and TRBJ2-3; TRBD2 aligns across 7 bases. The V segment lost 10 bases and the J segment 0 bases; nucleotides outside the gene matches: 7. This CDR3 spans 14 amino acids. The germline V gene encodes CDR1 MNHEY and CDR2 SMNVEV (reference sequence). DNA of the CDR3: TGTGCCACCGGGCGGGAGTCTAGCACAGATACGCAGTATTTT. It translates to CATGRESSTDTQYF.

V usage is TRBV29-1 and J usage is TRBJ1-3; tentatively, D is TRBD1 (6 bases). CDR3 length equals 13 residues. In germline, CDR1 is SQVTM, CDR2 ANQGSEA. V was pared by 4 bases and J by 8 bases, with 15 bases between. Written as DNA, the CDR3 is TGCAGCGTTGTCACAGGGTCGACGGACACCATATATTTT. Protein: CSVVTGSTDTIYF.

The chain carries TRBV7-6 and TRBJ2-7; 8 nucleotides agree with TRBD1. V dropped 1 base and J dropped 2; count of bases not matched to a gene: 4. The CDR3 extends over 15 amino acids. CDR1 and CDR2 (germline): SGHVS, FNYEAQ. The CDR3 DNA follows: TGTGCCAGCAGCTTAGTGGGACAGGCCCCCTACGAGCAGTACTTC. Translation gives CASSLVGQAPYEQYF.

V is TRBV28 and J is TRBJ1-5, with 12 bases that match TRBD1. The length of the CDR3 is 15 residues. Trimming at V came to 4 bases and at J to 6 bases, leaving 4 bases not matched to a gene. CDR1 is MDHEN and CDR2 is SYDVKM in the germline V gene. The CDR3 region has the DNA TGTGCCAGCAGTTGGGACAGGGGGCTCGGTCAGCCCCAGCATTTT. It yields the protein CASSWDRGLGQPQHF.

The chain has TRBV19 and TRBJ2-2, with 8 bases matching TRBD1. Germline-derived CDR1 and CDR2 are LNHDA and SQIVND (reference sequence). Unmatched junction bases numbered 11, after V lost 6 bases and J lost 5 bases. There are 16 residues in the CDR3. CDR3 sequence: CASRQGGKSWTGELFF. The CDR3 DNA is TGTGCCAGTAGACAGGGGGGAAAAAGTTGGACCGGGGAGCTGTTTTTT.

CDR3 coding DNA: TGTGCCATCAGTGAGGACAACTCCTACGAGCAGTACTTC. Its translation: CAISEDNSYEQYF. This chain connects TRBV10-3 to TRBJ2-7; D gene uncertain. Germline lookup yields CDR1 ENHRY and CDR2 SYGVKD. This CDR3 comprises 13 residues. The V end lost 2 bases, the J end lost 0 bases, and 5 bases lay between the germline ends.

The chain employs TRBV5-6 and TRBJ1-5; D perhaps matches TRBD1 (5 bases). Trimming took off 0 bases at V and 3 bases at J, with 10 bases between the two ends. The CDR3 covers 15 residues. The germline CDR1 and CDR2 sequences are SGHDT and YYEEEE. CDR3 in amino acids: CASSLGGGLNQPQHF. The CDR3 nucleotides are TGTGCCAGCAGCTTGGGGGGGGGTCTCAATCAGCCCCAGCATTTT.

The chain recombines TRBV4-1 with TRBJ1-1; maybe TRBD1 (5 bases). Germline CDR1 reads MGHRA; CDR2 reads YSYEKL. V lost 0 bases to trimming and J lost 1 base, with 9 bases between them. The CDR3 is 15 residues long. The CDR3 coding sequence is TGCGCCAGCAGCCAAGAACCAGGGCCGAACACTGAAGCTTTCTTT. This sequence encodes CASSQEPGPNTEAFF.

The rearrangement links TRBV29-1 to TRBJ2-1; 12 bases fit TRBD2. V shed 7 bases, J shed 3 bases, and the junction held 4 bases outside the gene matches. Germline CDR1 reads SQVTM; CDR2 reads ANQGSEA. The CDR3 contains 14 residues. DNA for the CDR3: TGCAGCGCAACTAGCGGGGGGTACTACAATGAGCAGTTCTTC. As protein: CSATSGGYYNEQFF.

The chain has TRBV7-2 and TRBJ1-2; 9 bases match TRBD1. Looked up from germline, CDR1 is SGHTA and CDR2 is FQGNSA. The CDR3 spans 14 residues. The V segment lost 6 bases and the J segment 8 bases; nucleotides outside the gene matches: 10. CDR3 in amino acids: CASSPTGQGVGYTF. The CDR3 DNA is TGTGCCAGCAGTCCGACGGGACAGGGTGTAGGCTACACCTTC. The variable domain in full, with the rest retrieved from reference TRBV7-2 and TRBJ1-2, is GAGVSQSPSNKVTEKGKDVELRCDPISGHTALYWYRQSLGQGLEFLIYFQGNSAPDKSGLPSDRFSAERTGGSVSTLTIQRTQQEDSAVYLCASSPTGQGVGYTFGSGTRLTVV.

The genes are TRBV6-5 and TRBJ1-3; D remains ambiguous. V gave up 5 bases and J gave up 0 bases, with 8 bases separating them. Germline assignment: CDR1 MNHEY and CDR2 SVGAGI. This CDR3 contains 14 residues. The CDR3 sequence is CASSRLNSGNTIYF. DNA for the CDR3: TGTGCCAGCAGTCGACTCAACTCTGGAAACACCATATATTTT.

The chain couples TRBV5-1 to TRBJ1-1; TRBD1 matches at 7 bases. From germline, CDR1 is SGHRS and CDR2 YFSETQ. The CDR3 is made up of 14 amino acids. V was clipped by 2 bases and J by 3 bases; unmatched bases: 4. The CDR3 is CASSFSTGDTEAFF. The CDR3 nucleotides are TGCGCCAGCAGCTTTAGCACAGGGGACACTGAAGCTTTCTTT.

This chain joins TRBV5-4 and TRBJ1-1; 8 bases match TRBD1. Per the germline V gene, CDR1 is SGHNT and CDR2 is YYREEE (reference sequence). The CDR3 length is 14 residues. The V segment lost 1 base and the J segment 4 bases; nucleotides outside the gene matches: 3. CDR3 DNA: TGTGCCAGCAGCTTGAGGCAGGGGGCCACTGAAGCTTTCTTT. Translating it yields CASSLRQGATEAFF. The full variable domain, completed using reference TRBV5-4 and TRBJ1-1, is ETGVTQSPTHLIKTRGQQVTLRCSSQSGHNTVSWYQQALGQGPQFIFQYYREEENGRGNFPPRFSGLQFPNYSSELNVNALELDDSALYLCASSLRQGATEAFFGQGTRLTVV.

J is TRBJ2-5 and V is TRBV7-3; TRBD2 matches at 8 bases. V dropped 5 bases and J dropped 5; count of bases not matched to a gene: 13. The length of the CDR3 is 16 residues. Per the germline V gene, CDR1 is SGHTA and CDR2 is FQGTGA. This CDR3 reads CASSVGLALGGETQYF. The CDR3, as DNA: TGTGCCAGCAGCGTCGGACTAGCCTTGGGGGGGGAGACCCAGTACTTC. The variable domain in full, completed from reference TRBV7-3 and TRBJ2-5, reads GAGVSQTPSNKVTEKGKYVELRCDPISGHTALYWYRQSLGQGPEFLIYFQGTGAADDSGLPNDRFFAVRPEGSVSTLKIQRTERGDSAVYLCASSVGLALGGETQYFGPGTRLLVL.

The CDR3 nucleotides are TGTGCCAGCAGTGAAGCCGGGACAGGGATTGATACGCAGTATTTT. This gives the protein CASSEAGTGIDTQYF. The V call is TRBV2, the J call TRBJ2-3; 9 positions match TRBD1. V gave up 0 bases and J gave up 6 bases; unmatched junction bases: 4. In germline, CDR1 is SNHLY, CDR2 FYNNEI. The CDR3 has 15 residues.

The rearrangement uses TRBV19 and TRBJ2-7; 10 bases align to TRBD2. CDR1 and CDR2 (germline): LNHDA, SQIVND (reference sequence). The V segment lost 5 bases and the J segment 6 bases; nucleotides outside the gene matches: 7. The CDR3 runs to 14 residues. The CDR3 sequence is CASSDTSGIVEQYF. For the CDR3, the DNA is TGTGCCAGTAGTGATACTAGCGGGATTGTCGAGCAGTACTTC.

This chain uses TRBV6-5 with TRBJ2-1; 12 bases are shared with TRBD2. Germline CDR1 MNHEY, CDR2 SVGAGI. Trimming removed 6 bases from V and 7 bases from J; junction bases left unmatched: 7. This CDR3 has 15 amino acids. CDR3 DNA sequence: TGTGCCAGCAGGCTAGCGGGAGGGTGGGGGAATGAGCAGTTCTTC. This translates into CASRLAGGWGNEQFF.